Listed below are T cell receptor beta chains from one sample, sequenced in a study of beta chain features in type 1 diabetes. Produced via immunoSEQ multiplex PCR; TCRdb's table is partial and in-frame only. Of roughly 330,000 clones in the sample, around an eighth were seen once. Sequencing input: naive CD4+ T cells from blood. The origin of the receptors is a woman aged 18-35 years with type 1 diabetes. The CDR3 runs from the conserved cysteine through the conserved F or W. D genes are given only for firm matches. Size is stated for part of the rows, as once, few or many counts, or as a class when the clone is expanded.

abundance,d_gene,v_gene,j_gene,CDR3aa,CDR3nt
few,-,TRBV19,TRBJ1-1,CASSMESSEAFF,TGTGCCAGTAGTATGGAGTCATCTGAAGCTTTCTTT
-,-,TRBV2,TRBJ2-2,CASRGRTNTGELFF,TGTGCCAGCAGGGGCAGGACTAACACCGGGGAGCTGTTTTTT
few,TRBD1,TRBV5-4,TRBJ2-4,CASSLNPGQGAKNIQYF,TGTGCCAGCAGCCTGAACCCGGGACAGGGGGCCAAAAACATTCAGTACTTC
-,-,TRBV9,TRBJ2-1,CASSLPRGGISSYNEQFF,TGTGCCAGCAGCTTACCGAGGGGCGGGATCAGTTCCTACAATGAGCAGTTCTTC
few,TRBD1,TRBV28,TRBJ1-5,CASSLDRGSNQPQHF,TGTGCCAGCAGTCTCGACAGGGGAAGCAATCAGCCCCAGCATTTT
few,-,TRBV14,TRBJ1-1,CASSQVGHRSEAFF,TGTGCCAGCAGCCAAGTGGGACATCGGAGTGAAGCTTTCTTT
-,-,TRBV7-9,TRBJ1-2,CASSLGLVGENYGYTF,TGTGCCAGCAGCTTAGGCCTCGTCGGGGAGAACTATGGCTACACCTTC
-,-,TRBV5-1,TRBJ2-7,CASSTWTGPGYEQYF,TGCGCCAGCAGCACTTGGACCGGGCCGGGATACGAGCAGTACTTC
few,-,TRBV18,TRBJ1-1,CASSPPARGGEAFF,TGTGCCAGCTCACCACCGGCAAGGGGAGGTGAAGCTTTCTTT
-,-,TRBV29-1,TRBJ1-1,CSATGYDEAFF,TGCAGCGCTACAGGGTATGATGAAGCTTTCTTT
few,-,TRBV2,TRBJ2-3,CASSVGGFTQYF,TGTGCCAGCAGTGTGGGGGGATTTACGCAGTATTTT
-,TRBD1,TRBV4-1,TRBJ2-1,CASSQVGLGQKFF,TGCGCCAGCAGCCAAGTAGGATTGGGACAGAAGTTCTTC
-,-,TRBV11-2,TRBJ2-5,CASSFLLSGGGETQYF,TGTGCCAGCAGTTTCCTCCTCTCCGGGGGTGGGGAGACCCAGTACTTC
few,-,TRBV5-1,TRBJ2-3,CACRGDPNTDTQYF,TGCGCCTGCCGCGGAGACCCGAACACAGATACGCAGTATTTT
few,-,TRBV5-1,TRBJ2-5,CASRSRTQETQYF,TGCGCCAGCAGATCACGTACACAAGAGACCCAGTACTTC
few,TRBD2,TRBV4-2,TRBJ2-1,CASSQIWGLAVINEQFF,TGTGCCAGCAGCCAGATCTGGGGACTAGCGGTCATCAATGAGCAGTTCTTC